These 23 T cell receptor beta chains came from one sample sequenced in a study of T-cell reconstitution after alpha-beta-depleted transplantation in children. The authors prepared the TCRbeta library with unique molecular identifiers. TCRdb re-analysed the PCR reads in MiXCR, keeping a single row per CDR3 protein. The sample has hundreds of thousands of distinct CDR3 sequences, about 9.2% seen once; the top ten hold less than 8%. Material: PBMCs from the stem cell graft donor, obtained from the stem cell graft. These receptors all stem from a human donor who donated a stem cell graft to a child with acute lymphoblastic leukemia.

The chain recombines TRBV7-8 with TRBJ1-2; D gene uncertain. The V and J ends lost 8 bases and 4 bases respectively, with 11 bases between them. The germline CDR1 and CDR2 sequences are SGHVS and FQNEAQ. The CDR3 spans 12 residues. The CDR3 is CASSDRVYGYTF. DNA for the CDR3: TGTGCCAGCTCCGATAGAGTCTATGGCTACACCTTC.

This clonotype was counted ten times or more. This CDR3 is CASSLVQRFNEQFF. CDR3 DNA: TGCGCCAGCAGCTTGGTTCAGCGATTCAATGAGCAGTTCTTC. The chain uses TRBV5-1 and TRBJ2-1; D not resolved. The V end was cut by 0 bases, the J end by 6 bases, with 10 bases between. This CDR3 has 14 amino acids. The germline gives CDR1 SGHRS, CDR2 YFSETQ.

Note on this clonotype: Without the conserved terminal phenylalanine or tryptophan, this CDR3 likely stems from a read error. This rearrangement joins TRBV27 to TRBJ2-2, with D maybe TRBD1 (7 bases). With 6 bases removed from V and 4 bases from J, the gap between germline ends came to 21 bases. Germline V gene lookup returns CDR1 MNHEY and CDR2 SMNVEV (reference sequence). The CDR3 runs 17 residues. CDR3 sequence: CASSPRGATKSTGELFI. DNA for the CDR3: TGTGCCAGCAGCCCCAGGGGGGCAACCAAGTCCACCGGGGAGCTGTTTATT.

The V gene is TRBV27, the J gene TRBJ1-4; D remains ambiguous. CDR1 is MNHEY, CDR2 SMNVEV, per germline (reference sequence). V was trimmed by 2 bases and J by 2 bases, leaving 12 bases between them. The CDR3 covers 16 residues. The CDR3 coding sequence is TGTGCCAGCAGTTTAGCGGGAGTATCGACTAATGAAAAACTGTTTTTT. Its protein product is CASSLAGVSTNEKLFF.

This clonotype was counted ten times or more. V is TRBV12-3 or TRBV12-4 and J is TRBJ2-2; possibly TRBD2 for D (6 bases). The CDR3 consists of 14 residues. Deletions cut 3 bases from V and 3 bases from J, with 8 bases between. CDR3 sequence: CASSLWGDTGELFF. CDR3 coding DNA: TGTGCCAGCAGTTTGTGGGGGGACACCGGGGAGCTGTTTTTT.

At least ten counts were recorded for this clonotype. This chain uses TRBV2 with TRBJ2-1; D not resolved. In germline, CDR1 is SNHLY, CDR2 FYNNEI. V was cut by 5 bases and J by 4 bases, with 15 bases left in between. The CDR3 covers 15 residues. The DNA of the CDR3 is TGTGCCAGCAGTTCCCGGGTCCTGTCGTACAATGAGCAGTTCTTC. Its protein is CASSSRVLSYNEQFF. Filled out from reference TRBV2 and TRBJ2-1, the complete variable domain reads EPEVTQTPSHQVTQMGQEVILRCVPISNHLYFYWYRQILGQKVEFLVSFYNNEISEKSEIFDDQFSVERPDGSNFTLKIRSTKLEDSAMYFCASSSRVLSYNEQFFGPGTRLTVL.

The gene calls are TRBV12-3 or TRBV12-4 and TRBJ1-2; D might be TRBD1 (5 bases). The V and J ends lost 3 bases and 8 bases respectively, with 10 bases between them. CDR3 length equals 12 residues. CDR3 sequence: CASSFTGGGYTF. In DNA form, the CDR3 reads TGTGCCAGCAGTTTCACAGGCGGAGGCTACACCTTC.

This clonotype has only a few counts. The chain has TRBV20-1 and TRBJ2-7; D call uncertain. V was cut by 4 bases and J by 0 bases, with 10 bases left in between. Germline CDR1 and CDR2: DFQATT and SNEGSKA (reference sequence). The CDR3 covers 13 residues. CDR3 bases: TGCAGTGCTACTGGCGTACGCTCCTACGAGCAGTACTTC. Translated: CSATGVRSYEQYF.

The gene calls are TRBV2 and TRBJ2-2; TRBD1 matches at 8 bases. CDR3 length equals 17 residues. In germline, CDR1 is SNHLY, CDR2 FYNNEI. Trimming at V came to 6 bases and at J to 4 bases, leaving 13 bases not matched to a gene. The CDR3 coding sequence is TGTGCCAGCAGCCAAGGGTACAGGGGGATCGGCACCGGGGAGCTGTTTTTT. Protein: CASSQGYRGIGTGELFF.

The J gene is TRBJ2-3, the V gene TRBV7-2; possibly TRBD1 for D (5 bases). V gave up 5 bases and J gave up 3 bases, with 15 bases separating them. This CDR3 is 15 amino acids long. The germline V gene has CDR1 SGHTA and CDR2 FQGNSA. CDR3 in amino acids: CASSPPGISTDTQYF. CDR3 nucleotide sequence: TGTGCCAGCAGCCCCCCAGGGATAAGTACAGATACGCAGTATTTT.

The CDR3 protein is CASSRGRGEQFF. CDR3 sequence (DNA): TGTGCCAGCAGCCGCGGGAGGGGTGAGCAGTTCTTC. The chain joins TRBV6-5 to TRBJ2-1; 9 positions agree with TRBD2. Germline loops: CDR1 MNHEY, CDR2 SVGAGI. With 6 bases clipped from V and 9 bases from J, the junction kept 3 bases outside the gene matches. The CDR3 contains 12 residues.

In this sample, this clonotype turned up many times. The chain has TRBV6-2 or TRBV6-3 and TRBJ2-3, with no clear D. Trimming cost V 0 bases and J 1 base, with 8 bases left between them. This CDR3 is 15 amino acids long. Germline CDR1 is MNHEY and CDR2 is SVGEGT. For the CDR3, the DNA is TGTGCCAGCAGTTACTCGACTCCGCGCACAGATACGCAGTATTTT. Translating it yields CASSYSTPRTDTQYF.

The chain is built from TRBV2 and TRBJ1-2; the match to TRBD1 covers 9 bases. The CDR3 is made up of 16 amino acids. The germline CDR1 and CDR2 sequences are SNHLY and FYNNEI. Trimming at V came to 2 bases and at J to 4 bases, leaving 8 bases not matched to a gene. The DNA for the CDR3 is TGTGCCAGCAGTGAACACCGGGACAGGGTGTCCTATGGCTACACCTTC. This sequence encodes CASSEHRDRVSYGYTF.

The table lists this clonotype with many counts. The chain is built from TRBV27 and TRBJ1-4; D is unresolved. V was cut by 5 bases and J by 0 bases, with 1 base left in between. CDR1 and CDR2 (germline): MNHEY, SMNVEV (reference sequence). The CDR3 length is 12 residues. CDR3 sequence reads: CASSATNEKLFF. As DNA, the CDR3 is TGTGCCAGCAGTGCAACTAATGAAAAACTGTTTTTT. Combining the CDR3 with reference TRBV27 and TRBJ1-4 gives the whole variable domain EAQVTQNPRYLITVTGKKLTVTCSQNMNHEYMSWYRQDPGLGLRQIYYSMNVEVTDKGDVPEGYKVSRKEKRNFPLILESPSPNQTSLYFCASSATNEKLFFGSGTQLSVL.

The chain carries TRBV20-1 and TRBJ1-2; D possibly corresponds to TRBD1 (5 bases). Looked up from germline, CDR1 is DFQATT and CDR2 is SNEGSKA (reference sequence). Trimming left V 3 bases short and J 4 bases short, with 15 bases between. This CDR3 contains 14 residues. For the CDR3, the DNA is TGCAGTGCTAGTTCCTGGGGGGATTTCTATGGCTACACCTTC. Residues: CSASSWGDFYGYTF.

This clonotype was picked up a small number of times. The rearrangement links TRBV7-2 to TRBJ2-1, with TRBD1 identical over 9 bases. The germline gives CDR1 SGHTA, CDR2 FQGNSA. Trimming took 2 bases from V and 5 from J; bases not matched to a gene: 4. The CDR3 runs 15 residues. CDR3 sequence: CASSLRGQGNNEQFF. CDR3 nucleotides: TGTGCCAGCAGCTTACGGGGACAGGGAAACAATGAGCAGTTCTTC.

This clonotype was counted a few times. This chain joins TRBV30 and TRBJ2-3, with D perhaps matching TRBD1 or TRBD2 (6 bases each). Germline V lookup: CDR1 GTSNPN, CDR2 SVGIG (reference sequence). The CDR3 is made up of 15 amino acids. Trimming removed 3 bases from V and 6 bases from J, with 19 bases in between. Here the CDR3 reads CAWSVRGRWSDTQYF. The CDR3 DNA follows: TGTGCCTGGAGCGTCCGGGGGCGGTGGTCGGATACGCAGTATTTT.

There are a few counts of this clonotype. The J gene is TRBJ1-1, the V gene TRBV4-3, with 7 bases aligning to TRBD1. Per the germline V gene, CDR1 is LGHNA and CDR2 is YSLEER. The CDR3 is 14 amino acids. V shed 3 bases and J 0 bases; nucleotides not matched to a gene: 1. CDR3 sequence: CASSQQGVNTEAFF. Written as DNA, the CDR3 is TGCGCCAGCAGCCAGCAGGGGGTGAACACTGAAGCTTTCTTT.

The V gene is TRBV5-1, the J gene TRBJ1-2; a possible D gene is TRBD1 (5 bases). Trimming stripped 7 bases from V and 3 bases from J, with 19 bases between. The germline V gene has CDR1 SGHRS and CDR2 YFSETQ. The CDR3 has 15 residues. The CDR3 is CASRNRFGADYGYTF. In nucleotides, the CDR3 is TGCGCCAGCCGGAACCGTTTCGGGGCAGACTATGGCTACACCTTC.

The J gene is TRBJ2-7, the V gene TRBV9, with TRBD1 identical over 11 bases. This CDR3 has 16 residues. Losses at the gene ends were 5 bases for V and 2 bases for J; bases not matched to a gene: 9. Germline CDR1 SGDLS, CDR2 YYNGEE. DNA of the CDR3: TGTGCCAGCAGTCCCGGGACAGGGGGAAGAACCTACGAGCAGTACTTC. Translating it yields CASSPGTGGRTYEQYF.

This clonotype was counted between two and nine times. The chain employs TRBV6-1 and TRBJ2-3; D is tentatively TRBD1 or TRBD2 (6 bases each). Trimming stripped 8 bases from V and 2 bases from J, with 17 bases between. The CDR3 runs 15 residues. CDR1 and CDR2 from the germline V gene are MNHNS and SASEGT. CDR3 coding DNA: TGTGCCAGCCAAAGGGGGGCCTCCTCCACAGATACGCAGTATTTT. This encodes CASQRGASSTDTQYF.

In its sample, this clonotype was seen a few times. The rearrangement links TRBV20-1 to TRBJ1-2; tentatively, D is TRBD1 (5 bases). The CDR3 contains 14 residues. The V end lost 3 bases, the J end lost 5 bases, and 16 bases lay between the germline ends. Germline V lookup: CDR1 DFQATT, CDR2 SNEGSKA (reference sequence). CDR3 DNA: TGCAGTGCTAGGCCCGGGACGGATAATTATGGCTACACCTTC. Translated, it gives CSARPGTDNYGYTF.

The V call is TRBV20-1, the J call TRBJ1-2, with a weak D call TRBD1 (5 bases). V was pared by 5 bases and J by 0 bases, with 16 bases between. Germline assignment: CDR1 DFQATT and CDR2 SNEGSKA (reference sequence). CDR3 size: 15 residues. CDR3: CSAVGDGGPNYGYTF. The CDR3 DNA is TGCAGTGCTGTGGGGGACGGGGGACCTAACTATGGCTACACCTTC.